The rows below give T cell receptor beta chains drawn from one sample of a study of breast tumors, draining lymph nodes, adjacent tissues. TCRdb passed the multiplex PCR reads through MiXCR, listing each CDR3 protein once. The repertoire consists of about 230,000 distinct CDR3 sequences, with 32% occurring once and the leading ten covering approximately 1.5%. Material for sequencing was axillary lymph node tissue. The origin of the receptors is a female donor with breast cancer. Some clones in this sample may be carry-over from other donors' samples. Each CDR3 is given with its conserved first and last residue. D genes are given only for firm matches. Not every row has a clone size; where given, it reads once, few, many or a size class.

d_call: NA; j_call: TRBJ1-5; clone_size: many; v_call: TRBV12-3/TRBV12-4; cdr3_aa: CASSPLGGVNQPQHF
d_call: TRBD1; j_call: TRBJ2-7; clone_size: NA; v_call: TRBV27; cdr3_aa: CASSLGQGPTYEQYF
d_call: TRBD2; j_call: TRBJ2-1; clone_size: many; v_call: TRBV12-3/TRBV12-4; cdr3_aa: CASRRGLAGDEQFF
d_call: NA; j_call: TRBJ2-2; clone_size: many; v_call: TRBV7-9; cdr3_aa: CASEETGRELFF
d_call: NA; j_call: TRBJ2-3; clone_size: NA; v_call: TRBV20-1; cdr3_aa: CSARSVFSVPTDTQYF
d_call: NA; j_call: TRBJ2-3; clone_size: NA; v_call: TRBV29-1; cdr3_aa: CRRLSTDTQYF
d_call: NA; j_call: TRBJ2-4; clone_size: many; v_call: TRBV7-2; cdr3_aa: CASSLGRDIQYF
d_call: NA; j_call: TRBJ2-3; clone_size: many; v_call: TRBV6-1; cdr3_aa: CASSWGDTSTDTQYF
d_call: NA; j_call: TRBJ2-3; clone_size: NA; v_call: TRBV19; cdr3_aa: CASGWALGRTDTQYF
d_call: NA; j_call: TRBJ2-1; clone_size: many; v_call: TRBV6-2/TRBV6-3; cdr3_aa: CASSYGLAQSEQFF
d_call: NA; j_call: TRBJ1-2; clone_size: NA; v_call: TRBV20-1; cdr3_aa: CSARVSGDGYTF
d_call: TRBD2; j_call: TRBJ2-2; clone_size: many; v_call: TRBV12-3/TRBV12-4; cdr3_aa: CASSFRGGGTTGELFF
d_call: NA; j_call: TRBJ1-5; clone_size: NA; v_call: TRBV6-5; cdr3_aa: CASRPGTDPWYSNQPQHF
d_call: TRBD1; j_call: TRBJ2-7; clone_size: many; v_call: TRBV5-8; cdr3_aa: CASSTQGAPYEQYF
d_call: NA; j_call: TRBJ2-5; clone_size: many; v_call: TRBV6-6; cdr3_aa: CASSHAGGRQETQYF
d_call: TRBD1; j_call: TRBJ1-6; clone_size: NA; v_call: TRBV20-1; cdr3_aa: CSAKGDRAQHF
d_call: TRBD2; j_call: TRBJ2-5; clone_size: many; v_call: TRBV20-1; cdr3_aa: CSAIQAGVMETQYF
d_call: TRBD2; j_call: TRBJ2-7; clone_size: many; v_call: TRBV11-2; cdr3_aa: CASSYQAGGSYEQYF
d_call: TRBD1; j_call: TRBJ2-3; clone_size: NA; v_call: TRBV5-1; cdr3_aa: CASSSDRGTTDTQYF
d_call: NA; j_call: TRBJ1-2; clone_size: NA; v_call: TRBV7-9; cdr3_aa: CASSLGGSNYGYTF
d_call: TRBD1; j_call: TRBJ1-6; clone_size: NA; v_call: TRBV29-1; cdr3_aa: CSLEGPRQGYSYNSPLHF
d_call: TRBD2; j_call: TRBJ2-2; clone_size: NA; v_call: TRBV19; cdr3_aa: CAWTGGGATGELFF
d_call: TRBD2; j_call: TRBJ2-1; clone_size: NA; v_call: TRBV19; cdr3_aa: CASSSGTYNEQFF
d_call: NA; j_call: TRBJ2-5; clone_size: many; v_call: TRBV7-6; cdr3_aa: CAGSSSGYQETQYF
d_call: NA; j_call: TRBJ2-3; clone_size: NA; v_call: TRBV6-1; cdr3_aa: CASSARPARADTQYF
d_call: NA; j_call: TRBJ2-7; clone_size: many; v_call: TRBV29-1; cdr3_aa: CSGTQGRGYEQYF
d_call: NA; j_call: TRBJ2-2; clone_size: NA; v_call: TRBV30; cdr3_aa: CAWIRGGSTSGELFF
d_call: TRBD1; j_call: TRBJ1-6; clone_size: NA; v_call: TRBV12-3/TRBV12-4; cdr3_aa: CASSLGGTGSPLHF
d_call: NA; j_call: TRBJ2-7; clone_size: many; v_call: TRBV7-7; cdr3_aa: CANSLGSCGTSYEQYF
d_call: TRBD1; j_call: TRBJ1-1; clone_size: NA; v_call: TRBV6-6; cdr3_aa: CASSYSRGRTEAFF
d_call: NA; j_call: TRBJ2-3; clone_size: NA; v_call: TRBV3-1; cdr3_aa: CASKNQVRDITQYF
d_call: NA; j_call: TRBJ1-4; clone_size: many; v_call: TRBV30; cdr3_aa: CAWSTGGEKLFF
d_call: NA; j_call: TRBJ2-2; clone_size: NA; v_call: TRBV6-2/TRBV6-3; cdr3_aa: CASSHSAGTGELFF
d_call: NA; j_call: TRBJ1-1; clone_size: few; v_call: TRBV6-6; cdr3_aa: CASSYSGHQYTEAFF
d_call: TRBD1; j_call: TRBJ1-2; clone_size: many; v_call: TRBV5-6; cdr3_aa: CASSLQGSGGHTF
d_call: NA; j_call: TRBJ1-2; clone_size: many; v_call: TRBV29-1; cdr3_aa: CSVVNTNYGYTF
d_call: TRBD1; j_call: TRBJ1-3; clone_size: many; v_call: TRBV12-5; cdr3_aa: CASGLVPAIRTGAPGNTIYF
d_call: NA; j_call: TRBJ1-2; clone_size: NA; v_call: TRBV20-1; cdr3_aa: CSASDRSNYGYTF
d_call: NA; j_call: TRBJ2-1; clone_size: many; v_call: TRBV4-1; cdr3_aa: CASSHPRGELNNEQFF
d_call: TRBD1; j_call: TRBJ2-1; clone_size: NA; v_call: TRBV5-4; cdr3_aa: CASNVQGVGNEQFF
d_call: TRBD1; j_call: TRBJ2-5; clone_size: many; v_call: TRBV19; cdr3_aa: CASTGGSGETQYF
d_call: NA; j_call: TRBJ2-7; clone_size: NA; v_call: TRBV7-9; cdr3_aa: CASSPPDYSYEQYF
d_call: TRBD2; j_call: TRBJ2-3; clone_size: many; v_call: TRBV11-2; cdr3_aa: CASGTRISPDTQYF
d_call: NA; j_call: TRBJ2-1; clone_size: NA; v_call: TRBV15; cdr3_aa: CATSRGAGPSDLNEQFF
d_call: TRBD2; j_call: TRBJ2-3; clone_size: many; v_call: TRBV11-2; cdr3_aa: CASSPSGITDTQYF
d_call: NA; j_call: TRBJ2-2; clone_size: many; v_call: TRBV3-2; cdr3_aa: CASSQGQFRTNTGELFF
d_call: TRBD2; j_call: TRBJ2-7; clone_size: NA; v_call: TRBV11-2; cdr3_aa: CASARTSGTSYEQYF
d_call: NA; j_call: TRBJ1-6; clone_size: NA; v_call: TRBV10-3; cdr3_aa: CATSGRVGNFPLHF
d_call: TRBD1; j_call: TRBJ1-5; clone_size: many; v_call: TRBV6-1; cdr3_aa: CASSETGFNQPQHF
d_call: TRBD2; j_call: TRBJ2-7; clone_size: NA; v_call: TRBV29-1; cdr3_aa: CSASRLLAADEQYF
d_call: TRBD1; j_call: TRBJ1-2; clone_size: NA; v_call: TRBV12-3/TRBV12-4; cdr3_aa: CASSSQQGAFGYTF
d_call: NA; j_call: TRBJ2-1; clone_size: many; v_call: TRBV19; cdr3_aa: CASIRGHEQFF
d_call: NA; j_call: TRBJ2-2; clone_size: many; v_call: TRBV11-2; cdr3_aa: CASRTTGAHHGELFF
d_call: NA; j_call: TRBJ1-1; clone_size: few; v_call: TRBV7-2; cdr3_aa: CASSLDGTRPRAFF
d_call: NA; j_call: TRBJ2-3; clone_size: many; v_call: TRBV5-4; cdr3_aa: CATMRTGLAIDTQYF
d_call: NA; j_call: TRBJ2-3; clone_size: many; v_call: TRBV5-1; cdr3_aa: CASKLSEHGDTQYF
d_call: NA; j_call: TRBJ1-1; clone_size: NA; v_call: TRBV9; cdr3_aa: CASSVGGLMNTEAFF
d_call: NA; j_call: TRBJ1-1; clone_size: once; v_call: TRBV6-1; cdr3_aa: CASSEYAGDTEAFF
d_call: TRBD1; j_call: TRBJ1-5; clone_size: many; v_call: TRBV2; cdr3_aa: CASSQDRGQLGNQPQHF